The rows below give T cell receptor beta chains drawn from one sample of a study of tumor-infiltrating lymphocytes in localized non-small cell lung cancer. Some clones are missing from TCRdb's copy, which holds only in-frame ones; the method was immunoSEQ multiplex PCR. The sample carries about 16,000 clones, roughly four fifths recorded once. The source material was lung tumor tissue. The source of these receptors is a human donor with non-small cell lung cancer. Each CDR3 is given with its conserved first and last residue. The D gene is left open where the match is weak. Some rows mark clone size as missing; the rest say once, few, many or name a class of expanded clone.

cdr3_nt | cdr3_aa | clone_size | j_call | v_call | d_call
TGTGCCAGCAGCCAAGATACCTACGAGCAGTACTTC | CASSQDTYEQYF | few | TRBJ2-7 | TRBV4-2 | NA
TGTGCCAGAAGCTCAGAACCGGGACAGGGCTACGAGCAGTACTTC | CARSSEPGQGYEQYF | NA | TRBJ2-7 | TRBV5-3 | TRBD1
TGTGCCAGCAGCCCCTCGGCGGGAGGGCCCCGGGAGACCCAGTACTTC | CASSPSAGGPRETQYF | NA | TRBJ2-5 | TRBV7-9 | TRBD2
TGTGCCAGTACCCCATCGGGACTAGCTCTCCAAGAGACCCAGTACTTC | CASTPSGLALQETQYF | NA | TRBJ2-5 | TRBV19 | TRBD2
TGCGCCAGCGGCAGCGGGGTAAGGTACGAGCAGTACTTC | CASGSGVRYEQYF | NA | TRBJ2-7 | TRBV5-1 | TRBD2
TGTGCCAGTACCAATGTCGGGACAGATCTTACTTTCTATGGCTACACCTTC | CASTNVGTDLTFYGYTF | NA | TRBJ1-2 | TRBV19 | TRBD1
TGTGCCAGCAGTGGCCTACAGGGGGCGCCCGGGACCCAGTACTTC | CASSGLQGAPGTQYF | NA | TRBJ2-5 | TRBV2 | TRBD1
TGTGCCAGCAGTTACCCCGGGACAGACTCCTACGAGCAGTACTTC | CASSYPGTDSYEQYF | NA | TRBJ2-7 | TRBV6-5 | TRBD1
TGTGCCAGCAGCTTTTTGGGACTAGCGGGAGTTACTGAGCAGTTCTTC | CASSFLGLAGVTEQFF | NA | TRBJ2-1 | TRBV5-6 | TRBD2
TGTGCCAGCAGTGAGAATGATAACACCATATATTTT | CASSENDNTIYF | NA | TRBJ1-3 | TRBV2 | NA
TGTGCCAGCAGTGCACTAGCGCAAGATACGCAGTATTTT | CASSALAQDTQYF | NA | TRBJ2-3 | TRBV6-4 | TRBD2
TGTGCCAGCAGCGTAGGTGAAGCAACCGTAACCTACGAGCAGTACTTC | CASSVGEATVTYEQYF | once | TRBJ2-7 | TRBV9 | NA
TGCGCCAGCAGCCAAGATCGGCAAGGGTTTTCTGGGGCCAACGTCCTGACTTTC | CASSQDRQGFSGANVLTF | NA | TRBJ2-6 | TRBV4-3 | NA
TGTGCCAGCAGCGTTAGCCCCCAGTCAGATACGCAGTATTTT | CASSVSPQSDTQYF | NA | TRBJ2-3 | TRBV9 | NA
TGTGCCAGCAGTACAGGGTATGGCTACACCTTC | CASSTGYGYTF | NA | TRBJ1-2 | TRBV6-5 | NA
TGTGCCAGCAGCTTCACAGGGAACGCGAACACTGAAGCTTTCTTT | CASSFTGNANTEAFF | NA | TRBJ1-1 | TRBV7-2 | NA
TGTGCCAGCAGGGAGACTAGCGCCCCCGCTGAGGCCCAGTACTTC | CASRETSAPAEAQYF | NA | TRBJ2-5 | TRBV7-9 | TRBD2
TGTGCCAGCAGCTTGACAGGTGGGGACTATGGCTACACCTTC | CASSLTGGDYGYTF | NA | TRBJ1-2 | TRBV7-2 | NA
TGTGCCAGCAGCTTATTGGGGACAGGGGGTGACTCTGGGGCCAACGTCCTGACTTTC | CASSLLGTGGDSGANVLTF | NA | TRBJ2-6 | TRBV5-6 | TRBD1
TGCGCCAGCAGCTTTAGCGGGTACCAAGATACGCAGTATTTT | CASSFSGYQDTQYF | NA | TRBJ2-3 | TRBV5-1 | TRBD2
TGCGCCAGCAGCTTGGAAATAGCGGGAGTGGATGAGCAGTTCTTC | CASSLEIAGVDEQFF | NA | TRBJ2-1 | TRBV5-1 | TRBD2
TGTGCCAGTAGTCCCTTCTCAGGACTAGAGACCCAGTACTTC | CASSPFSGLETQYF | NA | TRBJ2-5 | TRBV19 | NA
TGTGCCAGCAGCAAAGGGAGGAACACTGAAGCTTTCTTT | CASSKGRNTEAFF | NA | TRBJ1-1 | TRBV21-1 | NA
TGTGCCAGCAGTTGGACTACCCGAGGAATAAATGAGCAGTTCTTC | CASSWTTRGINEQFF | NA | TRBJ2-1 | TRBV27 | NA
TGTGCCAGTAGTACCCCGGGACTAGCAACCGGGGAGCTGTTTTTT | CASSTPGLATGELFF | NA | TRBJ2-2 | TRBV19 | TRBD2
TGTGCCAGCAGGATTACGGGGTCCAAAAACATTCAGTACTTC | CASRITGSKNIQYF | NA | TRBJ2-4 | TRBV27 | NA
TGTGCCAGCAGCCAAGAGAGTGGCACAGATACGCAGTATTTT | CASSQESGTDTQYF | NA | TRBJ2-3 | TRBV14 | NA
TGTGCCAGCAGCCACGCAAGGGAAGAATTAAGAGAGACCCAGTACTTC | CASSHAREELRETQYF | NA | TRBJ2-5 | TRBV16 | NA
TGCGCCAGCAGCTCGGGACTAGCGGGTCGACTTTCTTACAATGAGCAGTTCTTC | CASSSGLAGRLSYNEQFF | once | TRBJ2-1 | TRBV5-1 | TRBD2
TGCAGCGTTGAAGTATCAGTCACTGAAGCTTTCTTT | CSVEVSVTEAFF | NA | TRBJ1-1 | TRBV29-1 | NA
TGTGCCAGCAGCGTAGCCCCAATCCGACTTGAACGCACAGATACGCAGTATTTT | CASSVAPIRLERTDTQYF | NA | TRBJ2-3 | TRBV9 | NA
TGCGCCAGCAGCTTTCCAGGGGGGGATCAGCCCCAGCATTTT | CASSFPGGDQPQHF | NA | TRBJ1-5 | TRBV5-1 | TRBD1
TGTGCCAGTTCCGCAGGGGCGAACTATGGCTACACCTTC | CASSAGANYGYTF | NA | TRBJ1-2 | TRBV6-1 | NA
TGTGCCAGCACCCAGGGAGGGAGGAATTCACCCCTCCACTTT | CASTQGGRNSPLHF | NA | TRBJ1-6 | TRBV2 | NA
TGTGCCACCAGCAGAGATCGGGGCGGCGGGAGGGTCGAGCAGTACTTC | CATSRDRGGGRVEQYF | NA | TRBJ2-7 | TRBV15 | TRBD2
TGTGCCAGCAAGCGGGGTACGAACACTGAAGCTTTCTTT | CASKRGTNTEAFF | NA | TRBJ1-1 | TRBV6-1 | NA
TGCAGCGCAGCGGGGGACAGCCAGGAATCTACTAACTATGGCTACACCTTC | CSAAGDSQESTNYGYTF | NA | TRBJ1-2 | TRBV29-1 | TRBD1
TGTGCCAGCAGTTATAGGTCCGGGGAGCTGTTTTTT | CASSYRSGELFF | NA | TRBJ2-2 | TRBV6-5 | NA
TGTGCCAGCAGCGTAAGACAGGACAATGAGCAGTTCTTC | CASSVRQDNEQFF | few | TRBJ2-1 | TRBV9 | NA
TGTGCCAGCAGTTCCCTCGGACAGCTCTATGGCTACACCTTC | CASSSLGQLYGYTF | NA | TRBJ1-2 | TRBV27 | NA
TGTGCCAGCAGTGCTCGGGACCAGTACTTC | CASSARDQYF | NA | TRBJ2-4 | TRBV25-1 | NA
TGTGCCATCAGAAGGATCGGGAGGGACACTGAAGCTTTCTTT | CAIRRIGRDTEAFF | NA | TRBJ1-1 | TRBV10-3 | NA